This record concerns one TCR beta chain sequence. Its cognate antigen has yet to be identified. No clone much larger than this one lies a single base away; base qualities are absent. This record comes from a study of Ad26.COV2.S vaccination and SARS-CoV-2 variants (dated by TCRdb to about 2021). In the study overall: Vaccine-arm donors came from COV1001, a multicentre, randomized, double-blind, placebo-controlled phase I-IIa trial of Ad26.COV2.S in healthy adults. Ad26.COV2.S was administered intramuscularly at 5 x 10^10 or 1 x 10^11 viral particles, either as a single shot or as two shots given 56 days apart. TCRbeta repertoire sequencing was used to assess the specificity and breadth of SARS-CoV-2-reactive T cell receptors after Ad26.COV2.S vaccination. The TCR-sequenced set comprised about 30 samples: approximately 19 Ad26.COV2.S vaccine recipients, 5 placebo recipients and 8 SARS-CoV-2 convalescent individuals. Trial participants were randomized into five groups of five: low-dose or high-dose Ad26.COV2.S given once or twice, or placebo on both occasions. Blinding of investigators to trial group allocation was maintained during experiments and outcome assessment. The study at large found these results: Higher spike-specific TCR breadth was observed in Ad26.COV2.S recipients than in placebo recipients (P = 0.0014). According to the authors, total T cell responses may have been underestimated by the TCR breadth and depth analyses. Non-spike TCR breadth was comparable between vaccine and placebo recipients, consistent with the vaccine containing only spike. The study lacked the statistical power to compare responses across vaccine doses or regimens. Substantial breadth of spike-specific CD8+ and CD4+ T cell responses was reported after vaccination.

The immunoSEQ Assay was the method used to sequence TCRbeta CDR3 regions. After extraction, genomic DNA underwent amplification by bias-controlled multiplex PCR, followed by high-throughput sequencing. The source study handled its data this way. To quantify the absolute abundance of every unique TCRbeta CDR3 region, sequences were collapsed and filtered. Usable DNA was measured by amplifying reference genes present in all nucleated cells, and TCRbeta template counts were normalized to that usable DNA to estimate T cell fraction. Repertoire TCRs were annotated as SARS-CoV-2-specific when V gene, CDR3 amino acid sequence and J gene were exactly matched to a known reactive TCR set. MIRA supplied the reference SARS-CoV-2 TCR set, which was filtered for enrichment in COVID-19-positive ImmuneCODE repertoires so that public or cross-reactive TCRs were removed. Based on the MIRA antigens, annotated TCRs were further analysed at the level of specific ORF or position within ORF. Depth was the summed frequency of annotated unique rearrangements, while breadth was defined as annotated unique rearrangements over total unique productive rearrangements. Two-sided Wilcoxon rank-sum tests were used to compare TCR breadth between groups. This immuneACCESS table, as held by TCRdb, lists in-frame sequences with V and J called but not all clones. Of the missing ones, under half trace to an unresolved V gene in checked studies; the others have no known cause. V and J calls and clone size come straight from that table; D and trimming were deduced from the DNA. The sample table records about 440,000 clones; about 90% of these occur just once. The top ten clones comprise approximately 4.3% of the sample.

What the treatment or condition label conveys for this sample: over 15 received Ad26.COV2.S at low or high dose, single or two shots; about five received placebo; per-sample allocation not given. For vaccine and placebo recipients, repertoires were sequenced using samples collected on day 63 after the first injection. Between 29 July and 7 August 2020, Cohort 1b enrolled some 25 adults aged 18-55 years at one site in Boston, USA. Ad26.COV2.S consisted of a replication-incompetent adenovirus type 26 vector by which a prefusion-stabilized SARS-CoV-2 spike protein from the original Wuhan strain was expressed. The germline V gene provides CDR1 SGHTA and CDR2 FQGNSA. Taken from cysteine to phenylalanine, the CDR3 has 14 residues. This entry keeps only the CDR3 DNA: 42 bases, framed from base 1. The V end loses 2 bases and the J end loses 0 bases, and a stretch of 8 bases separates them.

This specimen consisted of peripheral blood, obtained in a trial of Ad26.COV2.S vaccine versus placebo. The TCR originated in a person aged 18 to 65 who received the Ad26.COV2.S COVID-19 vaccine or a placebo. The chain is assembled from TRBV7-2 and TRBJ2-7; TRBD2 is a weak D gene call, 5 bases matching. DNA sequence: TGTGCCAGCAGCTTAAATGACTACTCCTACGAGCAGTACTTC. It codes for CASSLNDYSYEQYF. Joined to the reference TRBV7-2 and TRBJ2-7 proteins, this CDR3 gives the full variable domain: GAGVSQSPSNKVTEKGKDVELRCDPISGHTALYWYRQSLGQGLEFLIYFQGNSAPDKSGLPSDRFSAERTGGSVSTLTIQRTQQEDSAVYLCASSLNDYSYEQYFGPGTRLTVT.